This entry lists 3 T cell receptor beta chains sequenced from one sample in a study of blood T cell repertoires in COVID-19. Assay used: immunoSEQ multiplex PCR; TCRdb lists only in-frame clones, some missing. The sample consists of fewer than 400,000 clones, around 90% of them appearing once. The specimen was PBMCs or T cells enriched from blood (not recorded which). These receptors were collected from a woman between 18 and 30 years old who had recovered from COVID-19.

The chain joins TRBV6-5 to TRBJ1-2, with D maybe TRBD1 (6 bases). Germline assignment: CDR1 MNHEY and CDR2 SVGAGI. This CDR3 region has 13 residues. Trimming shortened V by 4 bases and J by 1 base, and 7 bases separated the two germline ends. Written as DNA, the CDR3 is TGTGCCAGCAGTTTGGACAGTAACTATGGCTACACCTTC. It specifies CASSLDSNYGYTF.

On this clone itself: Other DNA sequences of this sample code for an identical CDR3. CDR3 region: CATSDQGWTGELFF. Here the CDR3 DNA reads TGTGCCACCAGTGACCAGGGATGGACCGGGGAGCTGTTTTTT. This chain uses TRBV24-1 with TRBJ2-2; maybe TRBD1 (5 bases). The CDR3 length is 14 residues. Germline loops: CDR1 KGHDR, CDR2 SFDVKD. V lost 4 bases to trimming and J lost 5 bases, with 10 bases between them.

V and J are TRBV7-2 and TRBJ2-5, with unresolved D. CDR3 length: 13 residues. CDR1 is SGHTA and CDR2 is FQGNSA in the germline V gene. V dropped 2 bases and J dropped 4 bases, with 8 bases sitting between them. The CDR3 DNA follows: TGTGCCAGCAGCTTATGGCGAGGAGAGACCCAGTACTTC. This encodes CASSLWRGETQYF.